The sequence of this T cell receptor (beta chain) was determined in a study of blood T cells in healthy people across ages (dated by TCRdb to the mid-2010s). The study in broad terms: Template switching captured roughly one uniquely barcoded TCR beta cDNA molecule per two T cells in model experiments. To track age-related changes in TCR beta repertoire diversity, the study relied on deep sequencing normalized with unique cDNA molecular identifiers. Donors were grouped into four age groups: young (average approximately 15 years), middle-aged (less than 40), aged (about 60) and long-lived (roughly 80). To avoid experimental bias, donors of different ages were distributed randomly across sequencing lanes. Using the same blood draw, the study looked at two additional independent replicas of 1 million unique cDNA reads for two donors, one aged 18 to 30 and the other aged 80 or older. Results the study describes overall, beyond this receptor: The long-lived group showed more naive CD4+ T cells, fewer expanded clones and increased TCR diversity than the aged group, suggesting age selection. Estimates of total diversity based on one million sequenced T cells were regarded as lower bounds and as underestimates. Since profiling was done on bulk unsorted PBMCs, naive and antigen-experienced compartments could not be conclusively compared. Observed TCR beta diversity per million T cells fell roughly linearly with age, and a significant reduction was already apparent by age about 43. A strong correlation was found between observed TCR beta diversity and the percentage of naive T cells measured by flow cytometry. The CMV infection status of donors was not known, potentially confounding age-related changes in expanded clonotypes.

Systemically healthy Caucasian individuals from Russia, over 30 in total and aged about 6 to 100 years, were included as donors. Each donor gave about 9.7 milliliters of peripheral blood, drawn into EDTA-treated Vacutainer tubes. Ficoll-Paque density-gradient centrifugation was used to isolate PBMCs, with at least 7 million per sample. Trizol reagent was used to extract total RNA from the PBMCs, yielding at least 6 micrograms per sample. For every donor, flow cytometry on a PBMC aliquot measured the percentage of naive CD45RAhigh/CD27high T cells. The library was produced with 5' RACE. TCRdb records Illumina HiSeq 2500 as the sequencer. A second PCR of about 6 to 12 cycles was run with a J-beta primer mix and a sample-barcoded 5' primer. A template-switch 5' adaptor carrying 12 random nucleotides introduced a unique molecular identifier onto each TCR beta cDNA molecule. Each sample yielded at least 2.5 million CDR3-containing paired-end reads. All of the RNA was converted into first-strand cDNA using the Mint cDNA synthesis kit, with a TRBC-specific oligonucleotide serving as the primer. After uracil-DNA glycosylase treatment, a first 18-cycle PCR used universal primers M1SS and BC2_uni_R on all cDNA. The authors' pipeline ran thus. Each sample was normalized by randomly selecting 1 million high-quality reads, each carrying a distinct molecular identifier. Instead of being binned into consensus sequences, reads with shared molecular identifiers were discarded. MiTCR, with a Q25 quality threshold and the strictest error-elimination algorithm, was used for CDR3 identification, clonotype clustering and error correction. A nonparametric unseen species model with Euler transformation was used to estimate a lower bound on total TCR beta diversity. Clones were called with MiXCR by TCRdb after fastp trimmed the public reads at Q25, and only in-frame beta chains were retained. Each entry merges the rows of one CDR3 protein and shows their most common DNA and genes. TCRdb, not the original authors, processed these V and J calls. The sample table shows 700,000 or so distinct CDR3 sequences, and about 20% are seen once. In total, the top ten clones hold around a fifth of the sample.

The table lists this clonotype with a few counts. Which antigen it targets is not known. Per-base quality was not reported, and no clone a single base away is much larger than it. From the cysteine up to the phenylalanine, the CDR3 has a length of 15 residues. Only the CDR3 part of the read is kept: 45 bases, read in frame from the first base. The germline V gene (reference sequence) sets CDR1 to MNHEY and CDR2 to SMNVEV. The receptor's source is a man aged 70 or older in good health. The V gene is TRBV27 and the J gene is TRBJ2-1; TRBD2 fits 7 bases in the junction. TRBJ2-7 explains the end of the DNA better; the J call may be wrong. The sample consisted of blood. The CDR3 region: CASSSLAGDKTGQYF. The DNA is as follows: TGTGCCAGCAGTTCCTTAGCGGGTGATAAAACGGGGCAGTACTTC.